What follows are 16 T cell receptor beta chains derived from one specimen sequenced in a study of cytomegalovirus exposure and HLA in healthy donors. A multiplex PCR was run with 60 Vbeta primers and 13 Jbeta primers. Repertoires were generated with immunoSEQ multiplex PCR, while TCRdb's copy carries only in-frame clones and drops some. The sample yields 130,000 or so clones, about 74% seen once. The sequencing input was PBMCs. The receptors derive from an older woman in good health and CMV-seronegative.

The rearrangement links TRBV28 to TRBJ1-2; D is perhaps TRBD1 (6 bases). Trimming shortened V by 5 bases and J by 3 bases, and 22 bases separated the two germline ends. The CDR3 covers 17 residues. Germline V gene data show CDR1 as MDHEN and CDR2 as SYDVKM. The CDR3 region has the DNA TGTGCCAGCAGTCTCCCCACCGGACAGCCTTTGGACTATGGCTACACCTTC. Translated: CASSLPTGQPLDYGYTF.

The chain joins TRBV28 to TRBJ2-7; D gene uncertain. From germline, CDR1 is MDHEN and CDR2 SYDVKM. This CDR3 has 14 residues. V dropped 2 bases and J dropped 3 bases, with 11 bases sitting between them. The CDR3 nucleotides are TGTGCCAGCAGTTTAAGCATCTTGTTCTACGAGCAGTACTTC. Translated: CASSLSILFYEQYF.

The chain carries TRBV28 and TRBJ2-7; 12 nucleotides agree with TRBD1. The J segment lost 6 bases and the V segment lost 3 bases, leaving 9 bases of the junction unmatched. The CDR3 runs 16 residues. Germline CDR1 is MDHEN and CDR2 is SYDVKM. This CDR3 is CASSFSGGTGGSEQYF. Written as DNA, the CDR3 is TGTGCCAGCAGTTTTAGTGGAGGGACAGGGGGCTCCGAGCAGTACTTC.

The chain combines TRBV29-1 with TRBJ2-7, with D tentatively TRBD1 (6 bases). Trimming took off 3 bases at V and 6 bases at J, with 9 bases between the two ends. The CDR3 covers 11 residues. Per germline, CDR1 SQVTM and CDR2 ANQGSEA. The chain's CDR3 is CSVDRGSEQYF. In nucleotides, the CDR3 is TGCAGCGTTGACAGGGGCTCCGAGCAGTACTTC.

V usage is TRBV4-1 and J usage is TRBJ2-7; 7 positions match TRBD2. The J segment lost 6 bases and the V segment lost 0 bases, leaving 11 bases of the junction unmatched. Germline CDR1 MGHRA, CDR2 YSYEKL. The CDR3 sequence is 16 residues long. The CDR3 DNA reads as TGCGCCAGCAGCCAAGATGGGGCGGGAGTCTTCGGCGAGCAGTACTTC. Translating it yields CASSQDGAGVFGEQYF.

The V and J genes are TRBV7-9 and TRBJ2-2, with TRBD2 matching 8 bases. The CDR3 consists of 16 residues. J gave up 4 bases and V 5 bases, and 9 bases lay outside the gene matches. Germline CDR1 and CDR2: SEHNR and FQNEAQ (reference sequence). The CDR3 is CASSGTSGRGTGELFF. The CDR3 DNA reads TGTGCCAGCAGCGGTACTAGCGGTCGAGGCACCGGGGAGCTGTTTTTT.

The chain couples TRBV7-8 to TRBJ2-3; TRBD2 agrees at 14 bases. The germline gives CDR1 SGHVS, CDR2 FQNEAQ. V was clipped by 3 bases and J by 1 base; unmatched bases: 3. There are 17 residues in the CDR3. CDR3 sequence: CASSFGTSGRGTDTQYF. CDR3 nucleotide sequence: TGTGCCAGCAGCTTCGGGACTAGCGGGAGAGGCACAGATACGCAGTATTTT.

This clone was counted only a few times. This chain links TRBV5-1 with TRBJ2-5, with D hard to call. In germline, CDR1 is SGHRS, CDR2 YFSETQ. The CDR3 is 13 amino acids. V gave up 2 bases and J gave up 0 bases, with 5 bases separating them. This chain's CDR3 is CASSLSYQETQYF. The CDR3 nucleotides read TGCGCCAGCAGCTTATCGTACCAAGAGACCCAGTACTTC.

This chain joins TRBV2 and TRBJ1-5; 10 positions match TRBD1. The J segment lost 2 bases and the V segment lost 6 bases, leaving 1 base of the junction unmatched. Germline CDR1 reads SNHLY; CDR2 reads FYNNEI. The CDR3 has 14 residues. The CDR3 reads CASRGTGGNQPQHF. Here the CDR3 DNA reads TGTGCCAGCAGGGGGACAGGGGGCAATCAGCCCCAGCATTTT.

CDR3 protein: CASSFTGTGGRDSYNEQFF. In DNA form, the CDR3 reads TGTGCCAGCAGCTTCACCGGGACAGGGGGAAGGGACTCCTACAATGAGCAGTTCTTC. This chain joins TRBV11-2 and TRBJ2-1; 11 nucleotides align to TRBD1. CDR1 is SGHAT, CDR2 FQNNGV, per germline. J lost 0 bases, V lost 3 bases, and 10 bases had no gene match. The CDR3 covers 19 residues. Looking up the rest from reference TRBV11-2 and TRBJ2-1 gives the full variable domain: EAGVAQSPRYKIIEKRQSVAFWCNPISGHATLYWYQQILGQGPKLLIQFQNNGVVDDSQLPKDRFSAERLKGVDSTLKIQPAKLEDSAVYLCASSFTGTGGRDSYNEQFFGPGTRLTVL.

This chain connects TRBV15 to TRBJ1-3, with 9 bases matching TRBD1. Germline V lookup: CDR1 LNHNV, CDR2 YYDKDF (reference sequence). The length of the CDR3 is 17 residues. The V gene end was trimmed by 0 bases and the J gene end by 4 bases; junction bases not matched to a gene: 7. In DNA, the CDR3 is TGTGCCACCAGCAGAGATCACTTTGGACAGGGGGGAAACACCATATATTTT. It is translated as CATSRDHFGQGGNTIYF. The whole variable domain, remainder taken from reference TRBV15 and TRBJ1-3, is DAMVIQNPRYQVTQFGKPVTLSCSQTLNHNVMYWYQQKSSQAPKLLFHYYDKDFNNEADTPDNFQSRRPNTSFCFLDIRSPGLGDTAMYLCATSRDHFGQGGNTIYFGEGSWLTVV.

This clone was counted only a few times. The chain employs TRBV15 and TRBJ1-3; a weak D match, TRBD1 (6 bases). CDR1 LNHNV and CDR2 YYDKDF come from the germline V gene (reference sequence). This CDR3 has 17 amino acids. Trimming left V 1 base short and J 3 bases short, with 16 bases between. CDR3 nucleotide sequence: TGTGCCACCAGCAGAGTGGGTCAGGGGCGGGTTGGAAACACCATATATTTT. Protein: CATSRVGQGRVGNTIYF.

The chain carries TRBV7-2 and TRBJ2-1; a weak D match, TRBD2 (7 bases). Germline-derived CDR1 and CDR2 are SGHTA and FQGNSA. The CDR3 length is 16 residues. V dropped 1 base and J dropped 9 bases, with 19 bases sitting between them. Here the CDR3 reads CASSLEGGAGNREQFF. The CDR3 region has the DNA TGTGCCAGCAGCTTAGAAGGGGGGGCGGGGAATCGTGAGCAGTTCTTC.

The CDR3 reads CASSRTGITEAFF. In nucleotides, the CDR3 is TGTGCCAGCAGCCGAACAGGGATCACTGAAGCTTTCTTT. This sequence joins TRBV7-3 and TRBJ1-1; D perhaps matches TRBD1 (6 bases). The CDR3 totals 13 residues. V lost 5 bases and J lost 4, with 11 bases in between. CDR1 and CDR2 from the germline V gene are SGHTA and FQGTGA.

V is TRBV28 and J is TRBJ2-2, with 8 bases lining up with TRBD2. Germline V gene sequence: CDR1 MDHEN, CDR2 SYDVKM. This CDR3 comprises 15 residues. The ends lost 7 bases at V and 1 base at J; junction bases unmatched: 5. The DNA of the CDR3 is TGTGCCAGCACCGGGACTAGGGAGAACACCGGGGAGCTGTTTTTT. Residues: CASTGTRENTGELFF.

This clone was seen a few times. This chain links TRBV27 with TRBJ2-1; D not resolved. The CDR3 length is 14 residues. In germline, CDR1 is MNHEY, CDR2 SMNVEV (reference sequence). The V end lost 6 bases, the J end lost 5 bases, and 14 bases lay between the germline ends. The CDR3 here is CASSNIGPDNEQFF. In nucleotides, the CDR3 is TGTGCCAGCAGCAACATTGGGCCCGACAATGAGCAGTTCTTC.